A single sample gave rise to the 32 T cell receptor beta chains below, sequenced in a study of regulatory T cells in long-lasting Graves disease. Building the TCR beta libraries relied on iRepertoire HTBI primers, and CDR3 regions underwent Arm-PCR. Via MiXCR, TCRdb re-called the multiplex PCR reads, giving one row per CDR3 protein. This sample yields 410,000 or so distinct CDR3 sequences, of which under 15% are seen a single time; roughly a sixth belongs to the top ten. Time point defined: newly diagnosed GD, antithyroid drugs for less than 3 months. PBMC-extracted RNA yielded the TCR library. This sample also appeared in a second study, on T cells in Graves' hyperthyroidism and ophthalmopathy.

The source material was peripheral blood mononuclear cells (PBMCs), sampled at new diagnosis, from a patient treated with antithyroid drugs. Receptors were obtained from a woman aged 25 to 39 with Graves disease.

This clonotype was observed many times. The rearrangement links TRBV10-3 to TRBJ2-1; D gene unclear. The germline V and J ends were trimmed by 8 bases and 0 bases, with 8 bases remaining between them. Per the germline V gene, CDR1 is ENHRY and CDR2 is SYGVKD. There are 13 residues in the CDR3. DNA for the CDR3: TGTGCCATCGGGTACAGCTCCTACAATGAGCAGTTCTTC. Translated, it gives CAIGYSSYNEQFF.

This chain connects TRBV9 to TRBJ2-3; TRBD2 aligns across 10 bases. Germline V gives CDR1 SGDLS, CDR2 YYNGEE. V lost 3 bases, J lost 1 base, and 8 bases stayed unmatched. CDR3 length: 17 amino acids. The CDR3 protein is CASSGVAGGFRTDTQYF. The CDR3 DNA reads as TGTGCCAGCAGCGGAGTAGCGGGAGGATTCCGCACAGATACGCAGTATTTT.

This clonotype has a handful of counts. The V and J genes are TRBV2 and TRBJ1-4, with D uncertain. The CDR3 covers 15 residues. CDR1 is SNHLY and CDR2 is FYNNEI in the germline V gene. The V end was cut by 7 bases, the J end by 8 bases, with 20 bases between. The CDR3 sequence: CASISRTPSEEKLFF. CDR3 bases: TGTGCCAGCATTTCCAGGACCCCTTCAGAGGAAAAACTGTTTTTT. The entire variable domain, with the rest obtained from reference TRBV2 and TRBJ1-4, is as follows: EPEVTQTPSHQVTQMGQEVILRCVPISNHLYFYWYRQILGQKVEFLVSFYNNEISEKSEIFDDQFSVERPDGSNFTLKIRSTKLEDSAMYFCASISRTPSEEKLFFGSGTQLSVL.

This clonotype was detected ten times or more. This chain's CDR3 is CASSLSSYYGYTF. The CDR3 region has the DNA TGTGCCAGCAGCTTATCCTCGTACTATGGCTACACCTTC. The rearrangement links TRBV11-2 to TRBJ1-2; D gene unclear. This CDR3 comprises 13 residues. Trimming cost V 2 bases and J 3 bases, with 7 bases left between them. The germline V gene encodes CDR1 SGHAT and CDR2 FQNNGV.

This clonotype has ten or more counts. For the CDR3, the DNA is TGTGCCAGCTCACCTAGGACAGGGGAGGGCACTGAAGCTTTCTTT. Translation: CASSPRTGEGTEAFF. The rearrangement uses TRBV18 and TRBJ1-1; 9 bases line up with TRBD1. With 3 bases clipped from V and 4 bases from J, the junction kept 6 bases outside the gene matches. CDR1 is KGHSH and CDR2 is LQKENI in the germline V gene. The CDR3 length is 15 residues.

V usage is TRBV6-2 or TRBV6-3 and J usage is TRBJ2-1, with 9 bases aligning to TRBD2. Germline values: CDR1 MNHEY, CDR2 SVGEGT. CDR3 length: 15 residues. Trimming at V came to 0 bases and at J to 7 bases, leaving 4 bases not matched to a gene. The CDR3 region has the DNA TGTGCCAGCAGTTACTCCATAGCGGGAGAGAATGAGCAGTTCTTC. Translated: CASSYSIAGENEQFF.

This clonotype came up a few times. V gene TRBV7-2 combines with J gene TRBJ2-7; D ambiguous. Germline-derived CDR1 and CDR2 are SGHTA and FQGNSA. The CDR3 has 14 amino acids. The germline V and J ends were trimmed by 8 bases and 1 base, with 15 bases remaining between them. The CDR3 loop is CASGKLWGSYEQYF. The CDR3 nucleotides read TGTGCCAGCGGCAAGCTGTGGGGTTCCTACGAGCAGTACTTC.

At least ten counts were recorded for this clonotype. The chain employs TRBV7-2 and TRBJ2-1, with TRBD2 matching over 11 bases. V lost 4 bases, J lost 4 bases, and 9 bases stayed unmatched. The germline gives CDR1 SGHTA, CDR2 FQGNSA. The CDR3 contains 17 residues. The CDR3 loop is CASSSELTSGEYNEQFF. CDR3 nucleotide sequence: TGTGCCAGCAGCTCTGAACTGACTAGCGGGGAATACAATGAGCAGTTCTTC. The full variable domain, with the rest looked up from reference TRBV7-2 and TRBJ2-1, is GAGVSQSPSNKVTEKGKDVELRCDPISGHTALYWYRQSLGQGLEFLIYFQGNSAPDKSGLPSDRFSAERTGGSVSTLTIQRTQQEDSAVYLCASSSELTSGEYNEQFFGPGTRLTVL.

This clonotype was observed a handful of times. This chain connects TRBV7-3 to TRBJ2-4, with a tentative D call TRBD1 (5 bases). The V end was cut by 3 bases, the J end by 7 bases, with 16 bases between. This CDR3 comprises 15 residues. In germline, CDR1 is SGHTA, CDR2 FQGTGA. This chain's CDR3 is CASSFYPDRRNIQYF. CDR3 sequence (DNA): TGTGCCAGCAGCTTCTACCCCGACAGACGGAACATTCAGTACTTC.

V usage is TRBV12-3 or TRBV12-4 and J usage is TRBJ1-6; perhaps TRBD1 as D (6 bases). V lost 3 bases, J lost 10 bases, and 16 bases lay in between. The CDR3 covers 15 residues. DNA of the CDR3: TGTGCCAGCAGTTTGATAGAAGGGGGGGGGTCACCCCTCCACTTT. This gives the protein CASSLIEGGGSPLHF.

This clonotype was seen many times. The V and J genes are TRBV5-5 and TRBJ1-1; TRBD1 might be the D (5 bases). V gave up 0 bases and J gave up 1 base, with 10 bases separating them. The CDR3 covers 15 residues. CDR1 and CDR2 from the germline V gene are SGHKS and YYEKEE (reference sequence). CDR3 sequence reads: CASSLAPGRNTEAFF. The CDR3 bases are TGTGCCAGCAGCTTGGCCCCGGGACGGAACACTGAAGCTTTCTTT.

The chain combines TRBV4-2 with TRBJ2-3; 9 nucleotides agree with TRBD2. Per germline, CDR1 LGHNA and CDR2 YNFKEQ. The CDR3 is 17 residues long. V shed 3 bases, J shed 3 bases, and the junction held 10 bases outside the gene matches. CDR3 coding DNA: TGTGCCAGCAGCCAGATAGGGAATAGCGGGAGTACAGATACGCAGTATTTT. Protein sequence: CASSQIGNSGSTDTQYF.

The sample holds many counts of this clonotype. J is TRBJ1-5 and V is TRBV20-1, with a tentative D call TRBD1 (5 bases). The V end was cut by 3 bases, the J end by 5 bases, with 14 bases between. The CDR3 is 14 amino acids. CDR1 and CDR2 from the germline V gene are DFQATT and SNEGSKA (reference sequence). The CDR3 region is CSASQGVGDQPQHF. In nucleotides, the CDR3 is TGCAGTGCTAGTCAAGGGGTAGGGGATCAGCCCCAGCATTTT.

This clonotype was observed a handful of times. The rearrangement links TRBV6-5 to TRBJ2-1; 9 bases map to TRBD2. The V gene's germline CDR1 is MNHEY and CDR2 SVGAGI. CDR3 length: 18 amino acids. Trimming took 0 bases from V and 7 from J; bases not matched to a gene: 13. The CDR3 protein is CASSYSAGGPYFVNEQFF. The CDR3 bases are TGTGCCAGCAGTTACTCGGCGGGAGGGCCATACTTTGTAAATGAGCAGTTCTTC.

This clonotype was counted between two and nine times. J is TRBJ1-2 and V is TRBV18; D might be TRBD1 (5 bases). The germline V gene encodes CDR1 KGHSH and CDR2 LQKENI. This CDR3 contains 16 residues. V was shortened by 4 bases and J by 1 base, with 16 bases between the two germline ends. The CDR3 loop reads CASSRFGRDVNYGYTF. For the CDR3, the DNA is TGTGCCAGCTCACGCTTTGGAAGGGACGTTAACTATGGCTACACCTTC.

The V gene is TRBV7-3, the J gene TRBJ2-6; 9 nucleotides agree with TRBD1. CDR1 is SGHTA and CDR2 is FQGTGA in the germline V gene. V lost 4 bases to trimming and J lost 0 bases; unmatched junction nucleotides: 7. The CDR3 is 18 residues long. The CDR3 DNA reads TGTGCCAGCAGCTATCGGACAGGGGACTTCTCTGGGGCCAACGTCCTGACTTTC. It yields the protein CASSYRTGDFSGANVLTF.

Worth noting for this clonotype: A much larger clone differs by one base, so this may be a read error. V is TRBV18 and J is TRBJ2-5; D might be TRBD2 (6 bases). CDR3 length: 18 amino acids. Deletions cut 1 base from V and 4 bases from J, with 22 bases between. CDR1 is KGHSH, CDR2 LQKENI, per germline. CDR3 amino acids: CASSPRPRDSSPTETQYF. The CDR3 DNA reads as TGTGCCAGCTCACCACGTCCCCGGGACTCCTCCCCCACAGAGACCCAGTACTTC.

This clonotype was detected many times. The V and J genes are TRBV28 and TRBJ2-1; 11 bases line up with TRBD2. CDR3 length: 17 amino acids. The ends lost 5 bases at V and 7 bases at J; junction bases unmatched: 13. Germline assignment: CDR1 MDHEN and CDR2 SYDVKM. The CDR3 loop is CASSPTRLAGSLNEQFF. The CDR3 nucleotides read TGTGCCAGCAGTCCCACTCGACTAGCGGGATCGTTAAATGAGCAGTTCTTC.

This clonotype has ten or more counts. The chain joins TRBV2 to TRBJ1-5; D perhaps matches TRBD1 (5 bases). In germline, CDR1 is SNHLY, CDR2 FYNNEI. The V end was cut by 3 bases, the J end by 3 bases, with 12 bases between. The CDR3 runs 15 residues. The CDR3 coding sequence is TGTGCCAGCAGTGATCCGGGGGTGATCAATCAGCCCCAGCATTTT. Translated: CASSDPGVINQPQHF.

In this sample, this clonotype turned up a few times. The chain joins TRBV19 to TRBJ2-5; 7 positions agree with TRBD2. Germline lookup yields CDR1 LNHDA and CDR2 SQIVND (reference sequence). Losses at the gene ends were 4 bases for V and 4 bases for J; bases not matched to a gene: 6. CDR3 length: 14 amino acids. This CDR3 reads CASSNGGRGETQYF. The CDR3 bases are TGTGCCAGTAGTAATGGCGGGAGAGGAGAGACCCAGTACTTC.

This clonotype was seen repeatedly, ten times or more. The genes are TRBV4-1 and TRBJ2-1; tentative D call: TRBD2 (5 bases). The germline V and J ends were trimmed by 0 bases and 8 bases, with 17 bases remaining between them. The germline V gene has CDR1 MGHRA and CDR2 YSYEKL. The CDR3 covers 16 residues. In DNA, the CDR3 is TGCGCCAGCAGCCAAGATTTGACGGGAAATGGGTATGAGCAGTTCTTC. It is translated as CASSQDLTGNGYEQFF.

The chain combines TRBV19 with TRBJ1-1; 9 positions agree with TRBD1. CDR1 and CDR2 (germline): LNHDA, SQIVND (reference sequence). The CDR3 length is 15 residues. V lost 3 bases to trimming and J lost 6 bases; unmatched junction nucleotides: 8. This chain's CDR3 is CASSILPGTGPEAFF. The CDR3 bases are TGTGCCAGTAGTATTCTCCCCGGGACAGGGCCTGAAGCTTTCTTT.

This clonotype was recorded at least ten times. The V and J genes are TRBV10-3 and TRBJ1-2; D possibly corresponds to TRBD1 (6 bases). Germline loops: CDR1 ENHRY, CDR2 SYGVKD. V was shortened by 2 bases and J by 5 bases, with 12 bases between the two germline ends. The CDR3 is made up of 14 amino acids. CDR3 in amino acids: CAISENTGLYGYTF. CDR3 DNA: TGTGCCATCAGTGAGAACACAGGGTTGTATGGCTACACCTTC.

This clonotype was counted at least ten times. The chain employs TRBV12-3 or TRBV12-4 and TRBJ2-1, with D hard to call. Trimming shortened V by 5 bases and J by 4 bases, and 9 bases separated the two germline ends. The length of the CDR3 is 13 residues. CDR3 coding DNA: TGTGCCAGCAGTACCAAAAGTTACAATGAGCAGTTCTTC. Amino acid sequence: CASSTKSYNEQFF.

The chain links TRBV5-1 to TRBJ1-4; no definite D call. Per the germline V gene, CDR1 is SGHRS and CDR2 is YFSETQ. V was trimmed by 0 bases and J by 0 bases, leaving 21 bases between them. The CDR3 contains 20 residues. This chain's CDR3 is CASSLVVSGREPSTNEKLFF. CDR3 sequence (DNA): TGCGCCAGCAGCTTGGTCGTCTCAGGTCGGGAGCCCTCAACTAATGAAAAACTGTTTTTT. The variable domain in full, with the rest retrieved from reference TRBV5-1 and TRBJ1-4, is KAGVTQTPRYLIKTRGQQVTLSCSPISGHRSVSWYQQTPGQGLQFLFEYFSETQRNKGNFPGRFSGRQFSNSRSEMNVSTLELGDSALYLCASSLVVSGREPSTNEKLFFGSGTQLSVL.

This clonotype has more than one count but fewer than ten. For the CDR3, the DNA is TGTGCCAGCAGACCCGACAGGGTCGGTTCACCCCTCCACTTT. It translates to CASRPDRVGSPLHF. The V call is TRBV6-1, the J call TRBJ1-6; 7 bases match TRBD1. This CDR3 has 14 residues. Looked up from germline, CDR1 is MNHNS and CDR2 is SASEGT. The trim removed 6 bases at V and 9 bases at J, leaving 8 bases unmatched.

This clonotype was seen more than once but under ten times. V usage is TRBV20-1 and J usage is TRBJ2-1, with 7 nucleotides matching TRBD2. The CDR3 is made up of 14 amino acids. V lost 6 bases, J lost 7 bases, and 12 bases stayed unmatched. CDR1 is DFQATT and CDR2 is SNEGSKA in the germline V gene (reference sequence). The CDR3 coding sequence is TGCAGTGCCCGGACTAGTGGTACTGGTAATGAGCAGTTCTTC. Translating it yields CSARTSGTGNEQFF.

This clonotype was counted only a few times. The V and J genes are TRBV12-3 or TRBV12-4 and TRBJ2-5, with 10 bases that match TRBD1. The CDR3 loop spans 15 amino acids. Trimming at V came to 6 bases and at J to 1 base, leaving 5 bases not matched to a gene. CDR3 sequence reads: CASSYGTGAQETQYF. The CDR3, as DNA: TGTGCCAGCAGCTACGGGACAGGGGCCCAAGAGACCCAGTACTTC.

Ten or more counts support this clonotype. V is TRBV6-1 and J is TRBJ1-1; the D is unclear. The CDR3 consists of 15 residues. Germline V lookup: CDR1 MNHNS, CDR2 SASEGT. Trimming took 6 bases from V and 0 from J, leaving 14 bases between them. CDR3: CASRSTGQLNTEAFF. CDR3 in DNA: TGTGCCAGCAGGTCCACGGGTCAGCTGAACACTGAAGCTTTCTTT.

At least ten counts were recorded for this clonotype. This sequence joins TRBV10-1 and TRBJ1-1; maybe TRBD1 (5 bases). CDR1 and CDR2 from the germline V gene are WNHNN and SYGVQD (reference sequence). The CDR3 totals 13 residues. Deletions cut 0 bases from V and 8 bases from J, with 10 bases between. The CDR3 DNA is TGCGCCAGCAGTGAGTCGAATTCAGGGGAAGCTTTCTTT. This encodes CASSESNSGEAFF.

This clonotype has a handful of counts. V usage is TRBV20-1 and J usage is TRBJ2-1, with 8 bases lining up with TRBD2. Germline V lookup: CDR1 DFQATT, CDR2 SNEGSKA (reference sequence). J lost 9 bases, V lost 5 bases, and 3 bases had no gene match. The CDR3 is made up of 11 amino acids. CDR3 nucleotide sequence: TGCAGTGCTCACACTAGCGGTGAGCAGTTCTTC. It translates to CSAHTSGEQFF.

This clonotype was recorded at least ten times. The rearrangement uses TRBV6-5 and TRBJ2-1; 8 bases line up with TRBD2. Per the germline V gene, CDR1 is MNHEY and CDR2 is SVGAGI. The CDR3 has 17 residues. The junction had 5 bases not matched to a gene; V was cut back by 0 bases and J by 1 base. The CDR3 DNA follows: TGTGCCAGCAGTTACTCTCCCCCTAGCGGGTCCTACAATGAGCAGTTCTTC. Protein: CASSYSPPSGSYNEQFF.